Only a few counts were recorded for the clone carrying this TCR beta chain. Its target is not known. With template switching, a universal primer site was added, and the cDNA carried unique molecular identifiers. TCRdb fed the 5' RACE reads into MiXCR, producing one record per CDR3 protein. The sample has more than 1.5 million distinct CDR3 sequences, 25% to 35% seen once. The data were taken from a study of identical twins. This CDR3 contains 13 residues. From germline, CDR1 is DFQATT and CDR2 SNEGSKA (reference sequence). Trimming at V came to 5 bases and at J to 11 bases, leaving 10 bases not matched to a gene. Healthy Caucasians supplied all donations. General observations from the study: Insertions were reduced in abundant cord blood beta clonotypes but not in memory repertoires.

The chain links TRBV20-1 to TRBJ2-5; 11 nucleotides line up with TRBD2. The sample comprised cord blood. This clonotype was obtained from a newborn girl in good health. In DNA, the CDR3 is TGCAGTGCTTTTCACGGACTAGCGGGTGAGCAGTACTTC. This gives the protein CSAFHGLAGEQYF.